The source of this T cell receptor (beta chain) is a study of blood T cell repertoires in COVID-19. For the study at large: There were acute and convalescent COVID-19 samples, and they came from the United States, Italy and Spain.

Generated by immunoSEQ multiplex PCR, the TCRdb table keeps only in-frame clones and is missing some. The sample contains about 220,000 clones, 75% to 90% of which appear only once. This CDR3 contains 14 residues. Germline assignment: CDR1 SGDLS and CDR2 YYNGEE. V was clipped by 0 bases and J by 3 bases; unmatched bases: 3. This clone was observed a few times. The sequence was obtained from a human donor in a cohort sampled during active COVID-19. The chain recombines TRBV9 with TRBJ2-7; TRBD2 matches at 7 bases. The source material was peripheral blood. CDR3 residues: CASSVGASGYEQYF. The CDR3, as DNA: TGTGCCAGCAGCGTAGGTGCTAGCGGCTACGAGCAGTACTTC.